The source of this T cell receptor (beta chain) is a study of blood T cell repertoires in COVID-19. For the study at large: Specimens from acute and convalescent COVID-19 originated in the United States, Italy and Spain. From T cells, B-cell-depleted T cells, or PBMCs came the material, which was cDNA or gDNA.

Followed over time, Seattle patients had been enrolled while infection was active. Germline loops: CDR1 MNHNY, CDR2 SVGAGI (reference sequence). V lost 8 bases and J lost 4; bases outside the gene matches: 10. The length of the CDR3 is 15 residues. This clone has only one observation. Authors' data handling: Reference gene primer amplification yielded estimated nucleated cell counts. Only in-frame clones appear in the TCRdb table, and some are missing; sequencing was by immunoSEQ multiplex PCR. V and J calls and clone size are copied from that table; D and trimming were computed from the DNA. The sample includes 250,000 to 300,000 clones, around 88% of them seen just once.

The receptor's source is a woman in her sixties or seventies with COVID-19, enrolled during active disease. Input material: peripheral blood. V and J are TRBV6-6 and TRBJ1-4; 7 nucleotides match TRBD1. CDR3 sequence: CASSPGTAHNEKLFF. The CDR3, as DNA: TGTGCCAGCTCCCCCGGGACAGCGCATAATGAAAAACTGTTTTTT.